Included here is one TCR beta chain sequence, with context. Germline V gives CDR1 SEHNR, CDR2 FQNEAQ (reference sequence). V shed 4 bases and J 8 bases; nucleotides not matched to a gene: 10. The CDR3 loop spans 15 amino acids. In the original analysis: Amplification with reference gene primers provided the estimates of nucleated cell counts. Sequenced by immunoSEQ multiplex PCR; TCRdb stores in-frame clones only, minus some. V, J and clone size were drawn from that table, and D and trimming were deduced from the DNA. This table holds more than 100,000 clones, just over 85% found once. This sample is drawn from a study of blood T cell repertoires in COVID-19. On the study more broadly: Researchers got acute and convalescent COVID-19 samples from the United States, Italy and Spain. Sources were T cells, B-cell-depleted T cells, or PBMCs; the material itself was cDNA or gDNA.

The chain links TRBV7-9 to TRBJ1-4, with 7 bases matching TRBD1. The sequenced sample was peripheral blood. The origin of this receptor is a man in his forties with acute or convalescent COVID-19. The CDR3 loop reads CASSSVGGVGEKLFF. The CDR3, as DNA: TGTGCCAGCAGCTCAGTAGGGGGCGTGGGGGAAAAACTGTTTTTT.